In this sample, the clone carrying this T cell receptor beta chain turned up once. Sequencing was performed with immunoSEQ multiplex PCR; in TCRdb, only in-frame clones are kept and a portion is missing. Among 400,000 or so clones listed, about 90% were seen once. V was trimmed by 3 bases and J by 2 bases, leaving 8 bases between them. Germline-derived CDR1 and CDR2 are SGHVS and FQNEAQ. The CDR3 is 13 amino acids. The data stem from a study of blood T cell repertoires in COVID-19. Study context: Samples representing acute and convalescent COVID-19 were sourced from the United States, Italy and Spain.

The sequence derives from a man younger than 35 with COVID-19, enrolled during active disease. The sequenced sample was peripheral blood. This chain connects TRBV7-8 to TRBJ2-7, with a tentative D call TRBD2 (6 bases). CDR3 sequence: CASSFGSAYEQYF. In nucleotides, the CDR3 is TGTGCCAGCAGCTTCGGGAGCGCCTACGAGCAGTACTTC.